This T cell receptor (beta chain) was obtained from a study of T cells after yellow fever vaccination. Study-level background: SMART-Seq v4 Ultra Low Input prepared the low-cell-number fractions.

A 5'RACE template-switching step, the method used to make TCR cDNA, added a universal primer site and UMIs. TCRdb ran MiXCR on the 5' RACE reads and lists one entry per CDR3 protein. The sample lists about 320,000 distinct CDR3 sequences; approximately 4% were seen once. Whole-study results and caveats: Once the booster was given, most primary-vaccination clones reappeared, at around 96% for CD4 and over 70% for CD8. Abundant clonotypes (contaminants from the bulk population) could be present in FACS-sorted repertoires.

The CDR3 runs to 16 residues. Germline-derived CDR1 and CDR2 are MDHEN and SYDVKM. The V gene end was trimmed by 6 bases and the J gene end by 0 bases; junction bases not matched to a gene: 10. Points on this clonotype: Its antigen remains unknown.

The chain combines TRBV28 with TRBJ2-7; 8 positions agree with TRBD1. Material: PBMCs, obtained 15 days after the yellow fever booster vaccination. The clonotype originates from a man younger than 35 who received the YFV17D yellow fever vaccine. The CDR3 here is CASSRLGTGRSYEQYF. DNA for the CDR3: TGTGCCAGCAGCCGACTCGGGACAGGCCGCTCCTACGAGCAGTACTTC.